This TCR beta chain originates from a study of T cell repertoires in cytomegalovirus infection. Looking at the study overall: An indication of both CMV infection and matching HLA type came from public TCR beta signatures.

The sample holds many counts of this clonotype. What it binds is not known. In germline, CDR1 is SGHVS, CDR2 FQNEAQ. The CDR3 loop spans 14 amino acids. V gave up 5 bases and J gave up 6 bases, with 14 bases separating them. TCRdb reprocessed the reads with MiXCR, giving one entry per CDR3 protein. The table includes almost 550,000 distinct CDR3 sequences, 16% detected once. Points from the study as a whole: Within the response measured ex vivo, HLA-C-restricted CMV-specific TCR beta clonotypes were dominant. CMV carriers with the relevant HLA were identified by cumulative public TCR beta family frequency.

The sequenced sample consisted of CD8+ T cells from PBMCs. The clonotype was recovered from a human donor in good health (CMV status not recorded). Some clones in this sample may be carry-over from other donors' samples. This chain connects TRBV7-8 to TRBJ2-1; D uncertain. CDR3 coding DNA: TGTGCCAGCAGCCGTACCATGGGGTTCAATGAGCAGTTCTTC. This codes for CASSRTMGFNEQFF.